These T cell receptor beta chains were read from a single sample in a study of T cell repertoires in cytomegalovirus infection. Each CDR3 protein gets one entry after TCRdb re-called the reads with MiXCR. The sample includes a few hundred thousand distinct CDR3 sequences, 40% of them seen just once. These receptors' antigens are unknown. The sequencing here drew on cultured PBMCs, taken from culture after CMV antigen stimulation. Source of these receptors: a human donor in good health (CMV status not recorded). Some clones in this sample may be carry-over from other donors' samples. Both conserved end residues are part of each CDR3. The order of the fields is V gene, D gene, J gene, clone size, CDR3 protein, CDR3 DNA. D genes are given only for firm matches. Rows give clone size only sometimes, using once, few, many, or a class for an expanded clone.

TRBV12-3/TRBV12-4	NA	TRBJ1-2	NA	CASSLQVANYGYTF	TGTGCCAGCAGTTTACAGGTGGCAAACTATGGCTACACCTTC
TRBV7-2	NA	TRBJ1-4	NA	CASSLLGVGEKLFF	TGTGCCAGCAGCCTGTTGGGGGTAGGAGAAAAACTGTTTTTT
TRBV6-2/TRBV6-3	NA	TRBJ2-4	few	CASREWDIQYF	TGTGCCAGCAGAGAATGGGACATTCAGTACTTC
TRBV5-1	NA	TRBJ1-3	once	CASSRAPTSGNTIYF	TGCGCCAGCAGCAGGGCCCCAACCTCTGGAAACACCATATATTTT
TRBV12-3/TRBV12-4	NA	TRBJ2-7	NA	CASSFRRGPEQYF	TGTGCCAGCAGCTTCCGACGCGGGCCCGAGCAGTACTTC
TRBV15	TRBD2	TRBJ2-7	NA	CATSGGLNSYEQYF	TGTGCCACCAGCGGGGGACTAAATTCCTACGAGCAGTACTTC
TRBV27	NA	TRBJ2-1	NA	CASSLYLSPKAGNEQFF	TGTGCCAGCAGTTTATATCTTAGCCCTAAGGCTGGCAATGAGCAGTTCTTC
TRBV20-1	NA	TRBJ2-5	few	CSASGRGGETQYF	TGCAGTGCTAGCGGGAGAGGCGGTGAGACCCAGTACTTC
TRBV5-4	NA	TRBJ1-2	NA	CASSIGGIQDNYGYTF	TGTGCCAGCAGCATTGGAGGTATACAGGATAACTATGGCTACACCTTC
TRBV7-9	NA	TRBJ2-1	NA	CASSGGGLVYNEQFF	TGTGCCAGCAGCGGAGGGGGGTTGGTCTACAATGAGCAGTTCTTC
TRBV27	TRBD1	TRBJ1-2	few	CASSAGDSFYGYTF	TGTGCCAGCAGTGCGGGGGACAGCTTCTATGGCTACACCTTC
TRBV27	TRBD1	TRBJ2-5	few	CASSVRDRNQETQYF	TGTGCCAGCAGTGTCCGGGACAGAAATCAAGAGACCCAGTACTTC
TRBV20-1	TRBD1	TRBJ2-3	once	CSAGGTGDTDTQYF	TGCAGCGCTGGAGGGACAGGAGACACAGATACGCAGTATTTT
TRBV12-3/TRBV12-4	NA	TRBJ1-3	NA	CASSSDESSGNTIYF	TGTGCCAGCAGTTCGGACGAGTCCTCTGGAAACACCATATATTTT
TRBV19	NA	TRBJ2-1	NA	CASSMISGQGPHNEQFF	TGTGCCAGTAGTATGATTTCGGGACAAGGTCCACACAATGAGCAGTTCTTC
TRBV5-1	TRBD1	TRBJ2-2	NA	CASSPPGQGDTGELFF	TGCGCCAGCAGCCCGCCGGGACAGGGGGACACCGGGGAGCTGTTTTTT
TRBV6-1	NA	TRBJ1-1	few	CASSSSRTSNTEAFF	TGTGCCAGCAGTTCTTCCCGAACCTCGAACACTGAAGCTTTCTTT
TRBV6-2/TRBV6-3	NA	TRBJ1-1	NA	CASSYPTAEAFF	TGTGCCAGCAGTTACCCAACAGCTGAAGCTTTCTTT
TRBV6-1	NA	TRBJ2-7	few	CASSDGYEQYF	TGTGCCAGCAGTGACGGCTACGAGCAGTACTTC
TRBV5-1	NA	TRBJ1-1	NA	CASSFFQDGSNTEAFF	TGCGCCAGCAGCTTTTTTCAGGATGGCAGTAACACTGAAGCTTTCTTT
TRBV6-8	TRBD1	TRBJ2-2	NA	CASSYNVGQANTGELFF	TGTGCCAGCAGTTACAACGTGGGACAGGCGAACACCGGGGAGCTGTTTTTT
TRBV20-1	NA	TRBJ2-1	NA	CSASWVGYNEQFF	TGCAGTGCTAGTTGGGTCGGGTACAATGAGCAGTTCTTC
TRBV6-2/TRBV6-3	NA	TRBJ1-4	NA	CASSSGGTTNEKLFF	TGTGCCAGCAGTTCGGGGGGGACGACTAATGAAAAACTGTTTTTT
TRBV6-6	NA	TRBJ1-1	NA	CASSYSPGTEAFF	TGTGCCAGCAGTTACTCCCCCGGCACTGAAGCTTTCTTT
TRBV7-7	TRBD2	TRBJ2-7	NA	CASSVGLAGHEQYF	TGTGCCAGCAGCGTGGGACTAGCGGGCCACGAGCAGTACTTC
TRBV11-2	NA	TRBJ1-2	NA	CASSLGLGFGYGYTF	TGTGCCAGCAGCTTAGGCCTAGGGTTCGGGTATGGCTACACCTTC
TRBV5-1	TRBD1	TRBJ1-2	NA	CASSLEAGGNGYTF	TGCGCCAGCAGCTTGGAAGCAGGGGGCAATGGCTACACCTTC
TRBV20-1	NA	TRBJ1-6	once	CSARDPLSSYNSPLHF	TGCAGTGCTAGAGATCCACTGAGCTCCTATAATTCACCCCTCCACTTT
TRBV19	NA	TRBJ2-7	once	CASSIMGGSYEQYF	TGTGCCAGTAGTATAATGGGCGGATCCTACGAGCAGTACTTC
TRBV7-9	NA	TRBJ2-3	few	CASRLYSTDTQYF	TGTGCCAGCAGACTCTATAGCACAGATACGCAGTATTTT
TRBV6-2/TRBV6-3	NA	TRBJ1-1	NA	CASSPNVMNTEAFF	TGTGCCAGCAGCCCTAACGTCATGAACACTGAAGCTTTCTTT
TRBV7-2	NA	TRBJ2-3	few	CASGLRGTDTQYF	TGTGCCAGCGGTTTAAGGGGTACAGATACGCAGTATTTT
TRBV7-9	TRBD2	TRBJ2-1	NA	CASSPSPGTTSHEQFF	TGTGCCAGCAGCCCTAGCCCCGGGACTACATCCCATGAGCAGTTCTTC
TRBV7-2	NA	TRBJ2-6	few	CASSFGFGANVLTF	TGTGCCAGCAGCTTTGGGTTCGGGGCCAACGTCCTGACTTTC
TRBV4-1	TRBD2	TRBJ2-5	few	CASSPGLAGIKTQYF	TGCGCCAGCAGCCCGGGACTAGCGGGCATAAAGACCCAGTACTTC
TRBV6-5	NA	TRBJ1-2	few	CASRKGQSYGYTF	TGTGCCAGCAGAAAAGGACAGAGCTATGGCTACACCTTC
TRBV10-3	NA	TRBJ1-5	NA	CASQGSEDQPQHF	TGTGCCTCTCAGGGTAGCGAGGATCAGCCCCAGCATTTT
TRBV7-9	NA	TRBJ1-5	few	CASPRGSYSNQPQHF	TGTGCCAGCCCACGCGGGTCCTATAGCAATCAGCCCCAGCATTTT
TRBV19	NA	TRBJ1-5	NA	CASTPSAANQPQHF	TGTGCCAGTACCCCCTCCGCGGCCAATCAGCCCCAGCATTTT
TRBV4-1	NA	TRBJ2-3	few	CASSQVGGATDTQYF	TGCGCCAGCAGCCAAGTGGGAGGTGCCACAGATACGCAGTATTTT
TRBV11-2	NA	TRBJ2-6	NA	CASSSRGPRVAGANVLTF	TGTGCCAGCAGCTCTAGAGGGCCAAGGGTGGCTGGGGCCAACGTCCTGACTTTC
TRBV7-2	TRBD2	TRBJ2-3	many	CASSFGTRATDTQYF	TGTGCCAGCAGCTTCGGGACTAGGGCCACAGATACGCAGTATTTT
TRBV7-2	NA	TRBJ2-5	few	CASTSRVGETQYF	TGTGCCAGCACCTCCAGGGTCGGAGAGACCCAGTACTTC
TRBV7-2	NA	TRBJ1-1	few	CASSLDWGLGFF	TGTGCCAGCAGCTTAGATTGGGGTCTAGGTTTCTTT
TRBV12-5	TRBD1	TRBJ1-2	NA	CASGLGGGGGVYGYTF	TGTGCTAGTGGTTTGGGGGGTGGAGGGGGCGTATATGGCTACACCTTC
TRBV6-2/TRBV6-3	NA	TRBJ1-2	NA	CATPPQPQGGGYTF	TGTGCCACCCCCCCGCAGCCGCAAGGGGGGGGCTACACCTTC
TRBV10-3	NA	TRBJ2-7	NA	CAIGQTADSYEQYF	TGTGCCATCGGGCAGACGGCCGACTCCTACGAGCAGTACTTC
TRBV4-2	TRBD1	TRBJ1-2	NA	CASSPRKDRGVGYTF	TGTGCCAGCAGCCCTAGAAAGGACAGGGGCGTGGGCTACACCTTC